Each of the 17 T cell receptor beta chains below was sequenced from the same sample in a study of Graves' ophthalmopathy and Graves' hyperthyroidism (dated by TCRdb to 2016 to 2019). Sequencing took place on an Illumina HiSeq 2000. TCR beta CDR3 regions were amplified from RNA transcripts for repertoire sequencing. The first round of RT-PCR was done with HTBI primers and the Qiagen OneStep RT-PCR kit, and was followed by a second round of multiplex PCR, then size selection and purification. Through fastp at Q25 and MiXCR, TCRdb rebuilt clones from the public reads, retaining in-frame beta chains. Entries that share a CDR3 protein sequence are merged under the most common genes and DNA. Within this sample are about 700,000 distinct CDR3 sequences, with about 38% of them counted one time only. Over 2.5% of the sample lies in the top ten. Sequenced sample: peripheral blood. The receptors come from an adult man with Graves' ophthalmopathy.

This clonotype was seen many times. This chain uses TRBV7-2 with TRBJ1-2, with D possibly TRBD1 on 6 matching bases. This CDR3 has 14 amino acids. The germline gives CDR1 SGHTA, CDR2 FQGNSA. With 1 base removed from V and 5 bases from J, the gap between germline ends came to 11 bases. The CDR3 DNA sequence: TGTGCCAGCAGCTTAGACAGGGCCCCTTATGGCTACACCTTC. Translated, it gives CASSLDRAPYGYTF.

As to this clonotype: A junction boundary mismatches the germline segment, possibly from a read error. The chain has TRBV10-2 and TRBJ1-2; the D is unclear. Germline V CDR1 and CDR2: WSHSY, SAAADI. This CDR3 contains 12 residues. CDR3 protein: CARVPDVRGYTF. CDR3 bases: TGTGCTAGAGTACCGGACGTTCGGGGCTACACCTTC.

The chain is built from TRBV7-9 and TRBJ2-5; unclear D gene. This CDR3 is 17 amino acids long. Per germline, CDR1 SEHNR and CDR2 FQNEAQ (reference sequence). The V gene lost 2 bases and the J gene lost 5 bases, with 21 bases spanning the gap. CDR3 bases: TGTGCCAGCAGCTTAACCGAACCTATATCTCGTCTGGAGACCCAGTACTTC. Protein product: CASSLTEPISRLETQYF.

This clonotype has a count of ten or more. This chain connects TRBV4-2 to TRBJ1-5; TRBD1 might be the D (5 bases). The CDR3 has 15 residues. V lost 0 bases, J lost 7 bases, and 13 bases lay in between. Germline CDR1 is LGHNA and CDR2 is YNFKEQ. The CDR3 is CASSQDAGRGQPQHF. CDR3 nucleotides: TGTGCCAGCAGCCAAGATGCAGGGAGAGGGCAGCCCCAGCATTTT.

This clonotype was counted at least ten times. The chain combines TRBV10-3 with TRBJ1-5; D uncertain. V gave up 3 bases and J gave up 2 bases, with 11 bases separating them. From germline, CDR1 is ENHRY and CDR2 SYGVKD. This CDR3 contains 15 residues. CDR3 DNA: TGTGCCATCAGTGATTCGTCAGGAGGCAATCAGCCCCAGCATTTT. Residues: CAISDSSGGNQPQHF.

This clonotype appeared a single time. The chain carries TRBV2 and TRBJ1-4; D remains unclear. This CDR3 has 17 amino acids. The germline gives CDR1 SNHLY, CDR2 FYNNEI. V shed 4 bases and J shed 0 bases, with 15 bases lying between them. The CDR3 region is CASSGLAGDATNEKLFF. The DNA for the CDR3 is TGTGCCAGCAGTGGACTAGCGGGAGATGCAACTAATGAAAAACTGTTTTTT.

This clonotype was picked up many times. This sequence joins TRBV29-1 and TRBJ1-2, with D unresolved. The CDR3 is 12 residues long. Germline assignment: CDR1 SQVTM and CDR2 ANQGSEA. V lost 0 bases and J lost 3, with 5 bases in between. The CDR3 DNA reads as TGCAGCGTTGAAGACAGAGACTATGGCTACACCTTC. This translates into CSVEDRDYGYTF.

This clonotype was seen ten or more times. V is TRBV2 and J is TRBJ2-5, with TRBD1 matching 9 bases. There are 14 residues in the CDR3. The V gene's germline CDR1 is SNHLY and CDR2 FYNNEI. V lost 5 bases, J lost 4 bases, and 5 bases stayed unmatched. CDR3: CASSRDRVGETQYF. DNA for the CDR3: TGTGCCAGCAGTCGGGACAGGGTGGGAGAGACCCAGTACTTC.

The chain joins TRBV12-3 or TRBV12-4 to TRBJ1-2; 9 positions agree with TRBD1. The CDR3 is made up of 13 amino acids. The CDR3 DNA is TGTGCTAGTGGTTCCGGGACAGGGTTTGGCTACACCTTC. As protein: CASGSGTGFGYTF.

This clonotype was picked up many times. This sequence joins TRBV7-9 and TRBJ1-1, with D uncertain. V shed 2 bases and J shed 3 bases, with 10 bases lying between them. Per germline, CDR1 SEHNR and CDR2 FQNEAQ (reference sequence). This CDR3 comprises 14 residues. The CDR3 is CASSLQEGHTEAFF. CDR3 coding DNA: TGTGCCAGCAGCTTACAGGAAGGGCACACTGAAGCTTTCTTT.

This clonotype was recorded at least ten times. The rearrangement links TRBV7-3 to TRBJ1-1; no clear D. This CDR3 region has 13 residues. CDR1 is SGHTA and CDR2 is FQGTGA in the germline V gene. V was cut by 3 bases and J by 1 base, with 6 bases left in between. CDR3 in amino acids: CASSFAPNTEAFF. Here the CDR3 DNA reads TGTGCCAGCAGCTTCGCACCGAACACTGAAGCTTTCTTT.

V gene TRBV2 combines with J gene TRBJ2-7, with 13 bases matching TRBD2. Trimming took 6 bases from V and 7 from J; bases not matched to a gene: 9. The CDR3 is made up of 15 amino acids. Germline CDR1 and CDR2: SNHLY and FYNNEI. CDR3 sequence: CASSPLAGGPNEQYF. CDR3 in DNA: TGTGCCAGCAGCCCACTAGCGGGGGGGCCCAATGAGCAGTACTTC.

The DNA for the CDR3 is TGTGCCAGCAGCCAGGACAGGGCGGGCACCGGGGAGCTGTTTTTT. Translating it yields CASSQDRAGTGELFF. The chain joins TRBV11-2 to TRBJ2-2; 8 bases align to TRBD1. Unmatched junction bases numbered 6, after V lost 5 bases and J lost 4 bases. The CDR3 is 15 amino acids. The V gene's germline CDR1 is SGHAT and CDR2 FQNNGV.

Note on this clonotype: A much bigger clone sits one base away, suggesting this may be a read error. This rearrangement joins TRBV20-1 to TRBJ1-1; no reliable D call. The V and J ends lost 7 bases and 2 bases respectively, with 8 bases between them. The CDR3 totals 11 residues. Germline lookup yields CDR1 DFQATT and CDR2 SNEGSKA (reference sequence). CDR3 region: CSVSRNTEAFF. CDR3 DNA sequence: TGCAGTGTCTCTAGAAACACTGAAGCTTTCTTT.

This clonotype was found many times. The chain couples TRBV29-1 to TRBJ1-2, with D maybe TRBD1 (5 bases). V was clipped by 3 bases and J by 0 bases, with 14 bases between them. Germline assignment: CDR1 SQVTM and CDR2 ANQGSEA. The CDR3 consists of 15 residues. CDR3 protein: CSVEGLGQSNYGYTF. The DNA for the CDR3 is TGCAGCGTTGAGGGATTGGGGCAGTCTAACTATGGCTACACCTTC.

The CDR3: CATSREAGGGETQYF. The CDR3 nucleotides are TGTGCCACCAGCAGAGAGGCAGGGGGCGGAGAGACCCAGTACTTC. This chain joins TRBV15 and TRBJ2-5, with TRBD1 identical over 8 bases. CDR3 length: 15 amino acids. Losses at the gene ends were 0 bases for V and 4 bases for J; bases not matched to a gene: 4. Germline CDR1 is LNHNV and CDR2 is YYDKDF (reference sequence).

This chain links TRBV2 with TRBJ1-2; D perhaps matches TRBD1 (6 bases). Germline values: CDR1 SNHLY, CDR2 FYNNEI. Trimming left V 3 bases short and J 5 bases short, with 10 bases between. The CDR3 has 13 residues. The CDR3 DNA is TGTGCCAGCAGTGACAGGGGCCGATATGGCTACACCTTC. Translating it yields CASSDRGRYGYTF.